The 18 T cell receptor beta chains below all came from one sample that was sequenced in a study of cytomegalovirus exposure and HLA in healthy donors. Here immunoSEQ multiplex PCR was the method, and the copy in TCRdb shows in-frame clones only, minus some. Among some 68,000 clones listed, approximately 93% were seen once. What was sequenced was PBMCs. The receptors here all came from a man between 18 and 29 years old in good health and CMV-seropositive.

This clone was detected a few times. The rearrangement joins TRBV19 to TRBJ1-1; D possibly corresponds to TRBD1 (6 bases). V was shortened by 4 bases and J by 0 bases, with 18 bases between the two germline ends. Germline values: CDR1 LNHDA, CDR2 SQIVND (reference sequence). The CDR3 totals 17 residues. CDR3 in amino acids: CASSTQGPVYMNTEAFF. In DNA, the CDR3 is TGTGCCAGTAGTACACAGGGTCCTGTGTACATGAACACTGAAGCTTTCTTT.

The V call is TRBV19, the J call TRBJ2-1, with TRBD2 matching 10 bases. J was trimmed by 5 bases and V by 7 bases; bases with no gene match: 8. Germline V CDR1 and CDR2: LNHDA, SQIVND (reference sequence). This CDR3 spans 15 amino acids. For the CDR3, the DNA is TGTGCCAGTATCCAAGCGGGAGGGCCCCACAATGAGCAGTTCTTC. It yields the protein CASIQAGGPHNEQFF.

This clone appeared a single time. The CDR3 sequence: CASSLRHRAVTGELFF. The CDR3, as DNA: TGTGCCAGCAGCTTAAGGCACAGGGCGGTGACCGGGGAGCTGTTTTTT. V usage is TRBV5-6 and J usage is TRBJ2-2; possible D gene TRBD1, 6 bases. Germline loops: CDR1 SGHDT, CDR2 YYEEEE. CDR3 length equals 16 residues. V was shortened by 2 bases and J by 5 bases, with 16 bases between the two germline ends. Supplemented by reference TRBV5-6 and TRBJ2-2, the full variable domain reads DAGVTQSPTHLIKTRGQQVTLRCSPKSGHDTVSWYQQALGQGPQFIFQYYEEEERQRGNFPDRFSGHQFPNYSSELNVNALLLGDSALYLCASSLRHRAVTGELFFGEGSRLTVL.

This rearrangement joins TRBV19 to TRBJ2-1, with D possibly matching TRBD1 (5 bases). V lost 6 bases and J lost 4, with 10 bases in between. The length of the CDR3 is 13 residues. Looked up from germline, CDR1 is LNHDA and CDR2 is SQIVND (reference sequence). The CDR3 nucleotides are TGTGCCAGTAGCCCTGACAGATACAATGAGCAGTTCTTC. Its protein is CASSPDRYNEQFF.

This chain joins TRBV5-1 and TRBJ1-1; D not resolved. This CDR3 contains 12 residues. Trimming shortened V by 5 bases and J by 5 bases, and 10 bases separated the two germline ends. Germline CDR1 is SGHRS and CDR2 is YFSETQ. The CDR3, as DNA: TGCGCCAGCAGTTTCGGAGGAACTGAAGCTTTCTTT. It translates to CASSFGGTEAFF.

V gene TRBV6-1 combines with J gene TRBJ2-1, with D perhaps matching TRBD2 (5 bases). This CDR3 comprises 15 residues. Germline V CDR1 and CDR2: MNHNS, SASEGT. Between the trimmed V and J ends, which lost 2 bases and 2 bases, there was a span of 10 bases. The CDR3 nucleotides are TGTGCCAGCAGTGAATCGAGCGGCACCTACAATGAGCAGTTCTTC. Translated, it gives CASSESSGTYNEQFF.

This clone was recorded only once. The rearrangement uses TRBV29-1 and TRBJ2-1, with D perhaps matching TRBD1 (5 bases). This CDR3 has 13 residues. V was cut by 4 bases and J by 13 bases, with 20 bases left in between. Germline CDR1 reads SQVTM; CDR2 reads ANQGSEA. CDR3 protein: CSVGTQGVVEQFF. The CDR3 DNA sequence: TGCAGCGTTGGGACCCAGGGCGTGGTAGAACAGTTCTTC.

V usage is TRBV5-1 and J usage is TRBJ2-3, with a weak D call TRBD1 (6 bases). V dropped 5 bases and J dropped 0 bases, with 28 bases sitting between them. Germline CDR1 and CDR2: SGHRS and YFSETQ. CDR3 length: 20 amino acids. The CDR3, as DNA: TGCGCCAGCAGAACACCAACCCGAGCGCTGGGGGCGGGTAGCACAGATACGCAGTATTTT. Protein sequence: CASRTPTRALGAGSTDTQYF.

The CDR3 nucleotides are TGCGCCAGCAGCCAAGCCATAAACCGGGATGAAAAACTGTTTTTT. This gives the protein CASSQAINRDEKLFF. The V call is TRBV4-1, the J call TRBJ1-4; D gene ambiguous. The CDR3 has 15 amino acids. The V gene's germline CDR1 is MGHRA and CDR2 YSYEKL. V was pared by 1 base and J by 6 bases, with 12 bases between.

This chain uses TRBV4-1 with TRBJ2-7; D may be TRBD2 (6 bases). Between the trimmed V and J ends, which lost 3 bases and 6 bases, there was a span of 24 bases. CDR1 is MGHRA, CDR2 YSYEKL, per germline. The CDR3 sequence is 17 residues long. The CDR3 DNA sequence: TGCGCCAGCAGCCACGGCCACGGGGACTCCTTAAGGGGCGAGCAGTACTTC. Translation gives CASSHGHGDSLRGEQYF.

J is TRBJ2-3 and V is TRBV10-2, with 8 bases matching TRBD1. The ends lost 11 bases at V and 6 bases at J; junction bases unmatched: 10. There are 13 residues in the CDR3. Looked up from germline, CDR1 is WSHSY and CDR2 is SAAADI. CDR3 residues: CAWMGTGGDTQYF. CDR3 sequence (DNA): TGCGCCTGGATGGGAACAGGGGGGGATACGCAGTATTTT.

This chain links TRBV4-1 with TRBJ1-1; 7 bases are shared with TRBD1. CDR1 is MGHRA, CDR2 YSYEKL, per germline. Trimming removed 3 bases from V and 4 bases from J; junction bases left unmatched: 8. The CDR3 is 15 amino acids. CDR3 sequence (DNA): TGCGCCAGCAGCCATAGACAGGGTCGCGGCACTGAAGCTTTCTTT. Encoded protein: CASSHRQGRGTEAFF.

The chain recombines TRBV23-1 with TRBJ1-5; D remains ambiguous. TRBV23-1 is marked as an open reading frame, function uncertain. The V and J ends lost 0 bases and 7 bases respectively, with 7 bases between them. This CDR3 comprises 13 residues. CDR3 sequence (DNA): TGCGCCAGCAGTCAATCGAGAGGGCAGCCCCAGCATTTT. Protein product: CASSQSRGQPQHF.

The chain links TRBV6-5 to TRBJ2-7, with a possible D match to TRBD1 (6 bases). Trimming left V 8 bases short and J 3 bases short, with 17 bases between. Germline V gene lookup returns CDR1 MNHEY and CDR2 SVGAGI. The CDR3 totals 14 residues. The CDR3 reads CASVSAGDGYEQYF. The CDR3 DNA reads TGTGCCAGCGTTTCGGCAGGGGACGGCTACGAGCAGTACTTC.

The gene calls are TRBV29-1 and TRBJ2-6, with TRBD1 matching over 8 bases. V dropped 6 bases and J dropped 4; count of bases not matched to a gene: 11. Germline values: CDR1 SQVTM, CDR2 ANQGSEA. The length of the CDR3 is 16 residues. The CDR3 loop is CSVETGGGSGANVLTF. The CDR3 region has the DNA TGCAGCGTCGAAACAGGGGGTGGGAGCGGGGCCAACGTCCTGACTTTC.

The CDR3 nucleotides read TGTGCCAGCAGCTTGGAGCGGAACACTGAAGCTTTCTTT. It encodes CASSLERNTEAFF. V is TRBV5-6 and J is TRBJ1-1; D is undetermined. The CDR3 spans 13 residues. Germline V gene sequence: CDR1 SGHDT, CDR2 YYEEEE. Trimming stripped 0 bases from V and 1 base from J, with 4 bases between.

The chain is built from TRBV2 and TRBJ2-3, with 12 nucleotides matching TRBD2. V was clipped by 6 bases and J by 2 bases; unmatched bases: 12. CDR1 and CDR2 (germline): SNHLY, FYNNEI. The CDR3 runs 18 residues. CDR3 bases: TGTGCCAGCAGGACTAGCGGGAGCACACATGGTGCCACAGATACGCAGTATTTT. This codes for CASRTSGSTHGATDTQYF.

This rearrangement joins TRBV18 to TRBJ2-2; 11 bases agree with TRBD2. CDR1 and CDR2 from the germline V gene are KGHSH and LQKENI. The CDR3 contains 15 residues. V shed 4 bases and J 5 bases; nucleotides not matched to a gene: 3. CDR3 in DNA: TGTGCCAGCTCACGGGCTAGCGGGAGGACCGGGGAGCTGTTTTTT. Residues: CASSRASGRTGELFF.